Below, one T cell receptor (beta chain) is given with its context. As yet, its antigen is unknown. This sample is part of a study of PD-1 blockade in classical Hodgkin lymphoma. All patients relapsed after autologous stem cell transplantation, and brentuximab vedotin exposure varied. Classifying best responses yielded complete response, partial response or progressive disease. The study, taken as a whole, reports: Healthy donors reportedly exceeded newly diagnosed patients in baseline TCR diversity.

Using immunoSEQ multiplex PCR, the repertoire was profiled, and TCRdb retains in-frame clones only, with some absent. The sample has 47,000 or so clones; around 66% are singletons. This TCR came from a human donor with classical Hodgkin lymphoma. The specimen comprised peripheral blood mononuclear cells (PBMCs), sampled at baseline.

CDR3 region: CASRQHGGYGYTF. Here the CDR3 DNA reads TGTGCCAGCAGACAACACGGTGGGTATGGCTACACCTTC. The chain combines TRBV5-8 with TRBJ1-2; D is ambiguous. Germline V CDR1 and CDR2: SGHTS, YDEGEE. This CDR3 contains 13 residues. V dropped 5 bases and J dropped 5 bases, with 13 bases sitting between them.